Listed here are 25 T cell receptor beta chains from one sample, sequenced in a study of shared clonotypes between healthy human individuals (dated by TCRdb to 2019 to 2021). The library was prepared using the immunoSEQ multiplex PCR assay. TCRdb holds this immuneACCESS table with in-frame rearrangements only. Some clones are missing; in checked studies, unresolved V genes explain under half, and the rest has no known cause. The sample table records about 710,000 clones; roughly 72% of these occur just once. More than 1.5% of the sample comes from the top ten. Source material: memory CD4+ T cells sorted from blood. According to the study, the label for this sample's cell subset or site signals: CD45RA-negative fraction. The source is a woman in her thirties in good health.

This chain links TRBV28 with TRBJ2-7; 10 bases map to TRBD1. Per germline, CDR1 MDHEN and CDR2 SYDVKM. The V gene end was trimmed by 6 bases and the J gene end by 6 bases; junction bases not matched to a gene: 5. This CDR3 has 13 residues. The CDR3: CASRRQGAGEQYF. CDR3 nucleotides: TGTGCCAGCAGGAGACAGGGGGCGGGCGAGCAGTACTTC.

This chain joins TRBV5-1 and TRBJ1-4; D perhaps matches TRBD1 (5 bases). The V gene's germline CDR1 is SGHRS and CDR2 YFSETQ. There are 16 residues in the CDR3. Between the trimmed V and J ends, which lost 0 bases and 14 bases, there was a span of 23 bases. CDR3 protein: CASSLGSGHTGGVLFF. CDR3 coding DNA: TGCGCCAGCAGCTTGGGGTCGGGGCACACGGGAGGAGTGCTGTTTTTT.

The chain employs TRBV5-4 and TRBJ2-1; 7 positions match TRBD1. The CDR3 has 15 residues. Germline loops: CDR1 SGHNT, CDR2 YYREEE (reference sequence). Losses at the gene ends were 0 bases for V and 5 bases for J; bases not matched to a gene: 5. CDR3 DNA: TGTGCCAGCAGCTTGGTACAGGGGCTAGACAATGAGCAGTTCTTC. Translating it yields CASSLVQGLDNEQFF.

V gene TRBV28 combines with J gene TRBJ1-2, with 7 nucleotides matching TRBD1. Germline V gene lookup returns CDR1 MDHEN and CDR2 SYDVKM. There are 13 residues in the CDR3. V dropped 7 bases and J dropped 4; count of bases not matched to a gene: 6. The CDR3: CASTTTGSYGYTF. The CDR3 DNA sequence: TGTGCCAGCACCACGACAGGGAGCTATGGCTACACCTTC.

J is TRBJ1-5 and V is TRBV28, with unresolved D. Deletions cut 5 bases from V and 3 bases from J, with 14 bases between. Germline V lookup: CDR1 MDHEN, CDR2 SYDVKM. CDR3 length: 15 residues. CDR3 in amino acids: CASSQTGFYNQPQHF. In nucleotides, the CDR3 is TGTGCCAGCAGTCAGACCGGATTCTACAATCAGCCCCAGCATTTT.

This clone was seen just once. V is TRBV7-2 and J is TRBJ1-2; D is unresolved. The CDR3 has 14 amino acids. V was shortened by 5 bases and J by 6 bases, with 16 bases between the two germline ends. Germline loops: CDR1 SGHTA, CDR2 FQGNSA. This CDR3 is CASSVPIAGDGYTF. In DNA, the CDR3 is TGTGCCAGCAGCGTCCCCATTGCGGGAGATGGCTACACCTTC.

This clone was detected once. The J gene is TRBJ2-7, the V gene TRBV5-1; 7 positions agree with TRBD1. V gave up 6 bases and J gave up 5 bases; unmatched junction bases: 8. The CDR3 contains 13 residues. CDR1 and CDR2 from the germline V gene are SGHRS and YFSETQ. The CDR3 region has the DNA TGCGCCAGCACCGAGGGACAGCTCAACGAGCAGTACTTC. Translation gives CASTEGQLNEQYF.

The rearrangement links TRBV5-4 to TRBJ1-2; D remains ambiguous. The germline gives CDR1 SGHNT, CDR2 YYREEE (reference sequence). Between the trimmed V and J ends, which lost 0 bases and 4 bases, there was a span of 10 bases. This CDR3 is built from 14 residues. The CDR3 loop reads CASSLVLQPYGYTF. DNA of the CDR3: TGTGCCAGCAGCTTGGTATTACAGCCCTATGGCTACACCTTC.

The V gene is TRBV28, the J gene TRBJ2-7; D perhaps matches TRBD2 (6 bases). The CDR3 runs to 17 residues. V dropped 6 bases and J dropped 4 bases, with 25 bases sitting between them. The germline gives CDR1 MDHEN, CDR2 SYDVKM. In nucleotides, the CDR3 is TGTGCCAGCAGCCCGTTCCCCTCGGGACTTCCCCGTTACGAGCAGTACTTC. Protein: CASSPFPSGLPRYEQYF.

V gene TRBV7-2 combines with J gene TRBJ1-5, with D perhaps matching TRBD1 (5 bases). Germline V gene data show CDR1 as SGHTA and CDR2 as FQGNSA. V was shortened by 4 bases and J by 0 bases, with 19 bases between the two germline ends. This CDR3 spans 18 amino acids. The chain's CDR3 is CASSSPASVGDSNQPQHF. DNA of the CDR3: TGTGCCAGCAGCTCACCCGCAAGCGTGGGGGATAGCAATCAGCCCCAGCATTTT.

In regard to this clone: This sample includes further DNA sequences coding for the same CDR3. This sequence joins TRBV5-1 and TRBJ2-1; the D call may be TRBD1 or TRBD2 (5 bases each). The CDR3 sequence is 14 residues long. From germline, CDR1 is SGHRS and CDR2 YFSETQ. Between the trimmed V and J ends, which lost 2 bases and 3 bases, there was a span of 9 bases. The CDR3 nucleotides are TGCGCCAGCAGCTTAGGGGACGGCTACAATGAGCAGTTCTTC. Its protein product is CASSLGDGYNEQFF.

This chain connects TRBV11-2 to TRBJ2-3; TRBD2 aligns across 7 bases. After removal of 2 bases from V and 11 bases from J, the junction contained 13 bases not matched to a gene. Germline V gene sequence: CDR1 SGHAT, CDR2 FQNNGV. This CDR3 spans 15 amino acids. The DNA for the CDR3 is TGTGCCAGCAGCTTACGAGCGGGATCGGGTTTGGGGCAGTATTTT. This translates into CASSLRAGSGLGQYF.

This clone was counted a few times. This chain links TRBV27 with TRBJ1-1; 8 nucleotides line up with TRBD1. The ends lost 5 bases at V and 5 bases at J; junction bases unmatched: 10. The CDR3 totals 15 residues. Per the germline V gene, CDR1 is MNHEY and CDR2 is SMNVEV (reference sequence). The CDR3 sequence is CASSRGQGGGTEAFF. As DNA, the CDR3 is TGTGCCAGCAGTCGCGGACAGGGTGGCGGTACTGAAGCTTTCTTT.

Many counts were recorded for this clone. The chain couples TRBV6-1 to TRBJ1-1; 8 bases agree with TRBD1. Losses at the gene ends were 8 bases for V and 0 bases for J; bases not matched to a gene: 8. The CDR3 covers 15 residues. Looked up from germline, CDR1 is MNHNS and CDR2 is SASEGT. CDR3 in amino acids: CASGETGALNTEAFF. The CDR3 DNA reads as TGTGCCAGCGGGGAGACAGGGGCTTTGAACACTGAAGCTTTCTTT.

The rearrangement joins TRBV5-1 to TRBJ2-4, with 9 bases fitting TRBD2. In germline, CDR1 is SGHRS, CDR2 YFSETQ. V dropped 3 bases and J dropped 5; count of bases not matched to a gene: 3. CDR3 length equals 14 residues. The CDR3 DNA reads as TGCGCCAGCAGCTACATAGCGGGAGAAAACATTCAGTACTTC. Protein: CASSYIAGENIQYF.

As for this clone: Other DNA sequences of this sample code for an identical CDR3. The chain employs TRBV5-4 and TRBJ2-7; D remains unclear. This CDR3 contains 13 residues. Trimming removed 0 bases at V and 1 base at J, with 5 bases between. The V gene's germline CDR1 is SGHNT and CDR2 YYREEE (reference sequence). The DNA for the CDR3 is TGTGCCAGCAGCTTGGTGGGGTCCTACGAGCAGTACTTC. It encodes CASSLVGSYEQYF.

This chain uses TRBV27 with TRBJ1-4; D possibly corresponds to TRBD1 (5 bases). Germline V lookup: CDR1 MNHEY, CDR2 SMNVEV (reference sequence). The length of the CDR3 is 18 residues. Trimming took 2 bases from V and 0 from J, leaving 16 bases between them. The CDR3 here is CASSLSRGTAATNEKLFF. As DNA, the CDR3 is TGTGCCAGCAGTTTAAGTCGGGGGACGGCAGCAACTAATGAAAAACTGTTTTTT.

This sequence joins TRBV7-6 and TRBJ2-3; 8 nucleotides align to TRBD1. This CDR3 is built from 12 residues. The V gene end was trimmed by 5 bases and the J gene end by 10 bases; junction bases not matched to a gene: 5. Germline CDR1 is SGHVS and CDR2 is FNYEAQ. This CDR3 is CASSKGQGAQYF. In DNA form, the CDR3 reads TGTGCCAGCAGCAAAGGACAGGGCGCGCAGTATTTT.

This clone appeared a few times. V is TRBV6-5 and J is TRBJ1-1; D possibly corresponds to TRBD1 (6 bases). The CDR3 totals 15 residues. Trimming removed 5 bases at V and 1 base at J, with 14 bases between. Germline-derived CDR1 and CDR2 are MNHEY and SVGAGI. CDR3 sequence (DNA): TGTGCCAGCAGTACCACGGGACACAAGAACACTGAAGCTTTCTTT. It yields the protein CASSTTGHKNTEAFF.

This chain uses TRBV14 with TRBJ2-5, with TRBD2 matching 12 bases. The CDR3 is 15 amino acids. The V gene's germline CDR1 is SGHDN and CDR2 FVKESK. V lost 2 bases, J lost 7 bases, and 5 bases stayed unmatched. The CDR3 DNA sequence: TGTGCCAGCAGCCAAACTAGCGGGGGGCTTACGACCCAGTACTTC. This encodes CASSQTSGGLTTQYF. The full variable domain, with the rest looked up from reference TRBV14 and TRBJ2-5, is EAGVTQFPSHSVIEKGQTVTLRCDPISGHDNLYWYRRVMGKEIKFLLHFVKESKQDESGMPNNRFLAERTGGTYSTLKVQPAELEDSGVYFCASSQTSGGLTTQYFGPGTRLLVL.

The chain couples TRBV27 to TRBJ2-3, with 10 bases identical to TRBD1. Trimming removed 5 bases from V and 3 bases from J; junction bases left unmatched: 5. The CDR3 covers 15 residues. Looked up from germline, CDR1 is MNHEY and CDR2 is SMNVEV (reference sequence). This CDR3 reads CASSDRGLRTDTQYF. The CDR3 region has the DNA TGTGCCAGCAGTGACAGGGGGCTTAGGACAGATACGCAGTATTTT.

The table lists this clone with a few counts. The chain is built from TRBV12-2 and TRBJ1-5. TRBV12-2 is a pseudogene. The CDR3 sequence is 16 residues long. The CDR3 region has the DNA TGTGCAAGTCGCTTAACGTCGGGGGGGCCCGAGCAGCCCCAGCATTTT. This sequence encodes CASRLTSGGPEQPQHF.

This clone was seen just once. V gene TRBV19 combines with J gene TRBJ2-3; D gene uncertain. V gave up 7 bases and J gave up 3 bases, with 11 bases separating them. The CDR3 has 13 amino acids. Looked up from germline, CDR1 is LNHDA and CDR2 is SQIVND (reference sequence). This CDR3 reads CASTTRYTDTQYF. CDR3 coding DNA: TGTGCCAGTACCACCCGCTATACAGATACGCAGTATTTT.

This clone was detected only once. The J gene is TRBJ1-3, the V gene TRBV7-2; a weak D match, TRBD1 (6 bases). The CDR3 has 16 amino acids. Trimming stripped 2 bases from V and 0 bases from J, with 11 bases between. From germline, CDR1 is SGHTA and CDR2 FQGNSA. The CDR3 region is CASSLRGGSSGNTIYF. In DNA form, the CDR3 reads TGTGCCAGCAGCTTAAGGGGGGGGAGCTCTGGAAACACCATATATTTT.

The gene calls are TRBV28 and TRBJ1-5, with a possible D match to TRBD1 (5 bases). V shed 6 bases and J shed 3 bases, with 12 bases lying between them. Germline V gives CDR1 MDHEN, CDR2 SYDVKM. The CDR3 runs to 14 residues. The CDR3 region is CASRAGLNNQPQHF. The CDR3 DNA sequence: TGTGCCAGCAGAGCAGGGCTGAACAATCAGCCCCAGCATTTT.